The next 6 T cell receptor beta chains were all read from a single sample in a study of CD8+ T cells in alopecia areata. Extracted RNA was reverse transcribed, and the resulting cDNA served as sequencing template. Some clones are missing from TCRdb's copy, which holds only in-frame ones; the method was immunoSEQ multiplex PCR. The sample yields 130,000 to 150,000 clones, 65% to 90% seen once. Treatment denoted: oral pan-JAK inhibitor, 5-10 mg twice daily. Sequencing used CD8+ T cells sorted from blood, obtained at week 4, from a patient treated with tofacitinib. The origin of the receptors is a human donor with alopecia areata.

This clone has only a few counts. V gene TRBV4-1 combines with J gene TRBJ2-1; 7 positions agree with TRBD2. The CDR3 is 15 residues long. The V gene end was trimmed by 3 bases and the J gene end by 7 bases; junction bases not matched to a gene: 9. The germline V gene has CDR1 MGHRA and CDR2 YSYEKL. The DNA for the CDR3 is TGCGCCAGCAGCCAGATCGCCGGGGGGAGAAATGAGCAGTTCTTC. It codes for CASSQIAGGRNEQFF.

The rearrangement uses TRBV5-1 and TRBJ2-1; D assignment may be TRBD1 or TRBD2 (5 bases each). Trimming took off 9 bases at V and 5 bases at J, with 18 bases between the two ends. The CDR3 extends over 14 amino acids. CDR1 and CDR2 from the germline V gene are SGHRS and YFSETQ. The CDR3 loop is CATRGVPQDNEQFF. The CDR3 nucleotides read TGCGCCACCCGAGGGGTCCCTCAGGACAATGAGCAGTTCTTC.

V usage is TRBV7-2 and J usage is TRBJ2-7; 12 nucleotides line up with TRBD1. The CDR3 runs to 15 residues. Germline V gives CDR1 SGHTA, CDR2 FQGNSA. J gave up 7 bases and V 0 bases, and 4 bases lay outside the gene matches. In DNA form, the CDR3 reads TGTGCCAGCAGCTTAGCGGGACAGGGGGCAGGGGAGCAGTACTTC. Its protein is CASSLAGQGAGEQYF.

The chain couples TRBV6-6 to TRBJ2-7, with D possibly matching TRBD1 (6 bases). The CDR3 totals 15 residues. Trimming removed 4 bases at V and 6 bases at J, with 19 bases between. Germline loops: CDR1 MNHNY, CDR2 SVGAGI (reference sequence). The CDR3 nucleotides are TGTGCCAGCAGTTTTAGCGCAGGGGCTTTGGGCGAGCAGTACTTC. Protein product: CASSFSAGALGEQYF.

CDR3 amino acids: CASSVRDGTDTQYF. The CDR3, as DNA: TGTGCCAGCAGCGTTAGGGACGGCACAGATACGCAGTATTTT. This chain uses TRBV7-6 with TRBJ2-3; D may correspond to TRBD1 or TRBD2 (5 bases each). CDR3 length: 14 amino acids. Germline V gene sequence: CDR1 SGHVS, CDR2 FNYEAQ. The germline V and J ends were trimmed by 5 bases and 1 base, with 10 bases remaining between them.

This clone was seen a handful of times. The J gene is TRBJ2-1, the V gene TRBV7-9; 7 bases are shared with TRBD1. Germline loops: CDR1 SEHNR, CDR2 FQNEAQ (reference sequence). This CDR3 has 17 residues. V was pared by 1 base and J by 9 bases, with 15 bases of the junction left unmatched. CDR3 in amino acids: CASSLGREGALISEQFF. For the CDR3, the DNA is TGTGCCAGCAGCTTAGGACGAGAGGGGGCCCTTATAAGTGAGCAGTTCTTC.